This TCR beta chain was sequenced for a study of PD-1 blockade in classical Hodgkin lymphoma. All patients experienced relapse after autologous stem cell transplantation, and brentuximab vedotin exposure was variable. Profiling relied on immunoSEQ multiplex PCR, and the TCRdb table lists in-frame clones only, not all of them. The profile shows 40,000 to 45,000 clones, roughly 78% of them singletons. V lost 0 bases, J lost 4 bases, and 10 bases lay in between. Germline V gives CDR1 SGDLS, CDR2 YYNGEE. The CDR3 is 14 amino acids. The sequence derives from a human donor with classical Hodgkin lymphoma. Material: peripheral blood mononuclear cells (PBMCs), obtained at baseline. The chain links TRBV9 to TRBJ2-5, with D maybe TRBD2 (6 bases). This chain's CDR3 is CASSVAGGPETQYF. Here the CDR3 DNA reads TGTGCCAGCAGCGTAGCCGGGGGTCCAGAGACCCAGTACTTC.